This T cell receptor beta chain comes out of a study of OX40 agonist ivuxolimab in advanced cancers. The assay was immunoSEQ multiplex PCR, and TCRdb's table has in-frame clones only and misses some. The data hold some 67,000 clones, with roughly 90% observed a single time. In regard to this clone: Its antigen is not known.

Study outcomes and limitations: What antigens the expanded peripheral T cells recognized was never established.

CDR3 length equals 14 residues. Trimming took off 4 bases at V and 7 bases at J, with 15 bases between the two ends. Germline V gene sequence: CDR1 SGHRS, CDR2 YFSETQ. The chain couples TRBV5-1 to TRBJ2-1, with TRBD1 as a possible D gene (5 bases). The specimen comprised CD4+ or CD8+ T cells sorted from blood, sampled in a trial of the OX40 agonist ivuxolimab. This receptor was obtained from an adult with an advanced solid tumor such as melanoma, head and neck, liver or kidney cancer. CDR3 DNA: TGCGCCAGCAGCGCCTGGACACCAAATAATGAGCAGTTCTTC. Its protein product is CASSAWTPNNEQFF.